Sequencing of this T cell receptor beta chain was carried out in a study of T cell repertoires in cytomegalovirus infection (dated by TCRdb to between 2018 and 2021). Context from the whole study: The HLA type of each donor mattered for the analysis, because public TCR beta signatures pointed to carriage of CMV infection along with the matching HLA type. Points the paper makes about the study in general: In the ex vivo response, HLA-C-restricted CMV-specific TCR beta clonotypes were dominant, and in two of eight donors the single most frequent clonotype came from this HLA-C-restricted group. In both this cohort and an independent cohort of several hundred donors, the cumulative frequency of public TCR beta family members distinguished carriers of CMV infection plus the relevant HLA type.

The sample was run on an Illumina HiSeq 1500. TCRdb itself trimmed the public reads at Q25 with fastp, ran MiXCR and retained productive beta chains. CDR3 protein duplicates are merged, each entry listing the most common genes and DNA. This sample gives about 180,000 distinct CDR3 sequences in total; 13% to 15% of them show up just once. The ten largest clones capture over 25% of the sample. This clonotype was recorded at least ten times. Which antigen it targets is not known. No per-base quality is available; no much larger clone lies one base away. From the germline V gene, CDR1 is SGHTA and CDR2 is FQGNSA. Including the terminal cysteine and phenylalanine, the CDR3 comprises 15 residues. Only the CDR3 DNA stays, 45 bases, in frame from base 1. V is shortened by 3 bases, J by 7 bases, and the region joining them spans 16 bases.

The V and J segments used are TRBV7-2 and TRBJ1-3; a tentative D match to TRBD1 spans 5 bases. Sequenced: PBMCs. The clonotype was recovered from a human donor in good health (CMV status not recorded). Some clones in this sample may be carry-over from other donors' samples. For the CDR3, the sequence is CASSFDIARGNTIYF. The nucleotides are TGTGCCAGCAGCTTTGATATCGCCCGGGGGAACACCATATATTTT.